These 23 T cell receptor beta chains were sequenced from one sample in a study of long-term antiretroviral therapy in people with HIV. Survey-level immunoSEQ v3.0 assays were run. Generated by immunoSEQ multiplex PCR, the TCRdb table keeps only in-frame clones and is missing some. The data hold over 30,000 clones, with just under 80% observed a single time. Specimen: unsorted PBMCs, collected 3.1 years after starting antiretroviral therapy. Receptor source: a woman in her forties or fifties with HIV.

The rearrangement uses TRBV6-5 and TRBJ1-2; D gene ambiguous. The V end lost 6 bases, the J end lost 6 bases, and 11 bases lay between the germline ends. The CDR3 has 12 residues. The germline V gene has CDR1 MNHEY and CDR2 SVGAGI. The CDR3 loop reads CASRPPTDGYTF. The CDR3 region has the DNA TGTGCCAGCAGACCTCCTACGGATGGCTACACCTTC.

The rearrangement joins TRBV18 to TRBJ2-2; D is uncertain. V shed 1 base and J shed 5 bases, with 11 bases lying between them. The CDR3 extends over 15 amino acids. CDR1 is KGHSH, CDR2 LQKENI, per germline. As DNA, the CDR3 is TGTGCCAGCTCACCACGTAGCCCCCTTACCGGGGAGCTGTTTTTT. This encodes CASSPRSPLTGELFF.

This clone was detected once. The chain combines TRBV5-4 with TRBJ1-1; D gene unclear. There are 15 residues in the CDR3. The V gene lost 2 bases and the J gene lost 4 bases, with 15 bases spanning the gap. Looked up from germline, CDR1 is SGHNT and CDR2 is YYREEE (reference sequence). This CDR3 reads CASSLVGNGGTEAFF. As DNA, the CDR3 is TGTGCCAGCAGCTTAGTGGGGAATGGTGGCACTGAAGCTTTCTTT.

This chain joins TRBV28 and TRBJ1-5; 9 bases are a match to TRBD1. J was trimmed by 6 bases and V by 3 bases; bases with no gene match: 6. The length of the CDR3 is 15 residues. Per the germline V gene, CDR1 is MDHEN and CDR2 is SYDVKM. CDR3 amino acids: CASSFGTGTSQPQHF. The CDR3 DNA sequence: TGTGCCAGCAGTTTCGGGACAGGGACAAGTCAGCCCCAGCATTTT.

CDR3 sequence reads: CASSYAGTGRAFF. The CDR3 region has the DNA TGTGCCAGCAGTTACGCCGGGACAGGGAGGGCTTTCTTT. The chain combines TRBV6-5 with TRBJ1-1; 9 bases line up with TRBD1. The germline gives CDR1 MNHEY, CDR2 SVGAGI. The CDR3 sequence is 13 residues long. The trim removed 2 bases at V and 11 bases at J, leaving 6 bases unmatched.

The chain carries TRBV6-5 and TRBJ1-1; the match to TRBD1 covers 10 bases. V lost 6 bases to trimming and J lost 10 bases; unmatched junction nucleotides: 14. Germline V gives CDR1 MNHEY, CDR2 SVGAGI. The CDR3 sequence is 15 residues long. CDR3 coding DNA: TGTGCCAGCAGCACCGGGAGGAGACAGGGGGCTAGAGCTTTCTTT. Translation: CASSTGRRQGARAFF.

The rearrangement uses TRBV5-1 and TRBJ1-1; possible D gene TRBD1, 5 bases. There are 11 residues in the CDR3. Germline V gives CDR1 SGHRS, CDR2 YFSETQ. V dropped 3 bases and J dropped 11 bases, with 11 bases sitting between them. The chain's CDR3 is CASSSEGSAFF. DNA for the CDR3: TGCGCCAGCAGCTCCGAGGGGAGCGCTTTCTTT.

The J gene is TRBJ1-6, the V gene TRBV27, with D perhaps TRBD1 (6 bases). Germline V lookup: CDR1 MNHEY, CDR2 SMNVEV (reference sequence). Trimming took 3 bases from V and 6 from J, leaving 12 bases between them. The CDR3 has 15 amino acids. The CDR3 DNA reads as TGTGCCAGCAGTTTCGGGGGGCAGTTTAATTCACCCCTCCACTTT. This sequence encodes CASSFGGQFNSPLHF.

The sample holds one count of this clone. V usage is TRBV4-1 and J usage is TRBJ1-5, with D perhaps matching TRBD1 (6 bases). The V and J ends lost 3 bases and 5 bases respectively, with 14 bases between them. CDR3 size: 15 residues. Germline CDR1 MGHRA, CDR2 YSYEKL. CDR3 sequence: CASSQSGGLYQPQHF. In DNA, the CDR3 is TGCGCCAGCAGCCAGTCGGGGGGCTTATATCAGCCCCAGCATTTT.

The chain combines TRBV19 with TRBJ1-2, with 10 bases matching TRBD1. V shed 5 bases and J 4 bases; nucleotides not matched to a gene: 7. The CDR3 sequence is 15 residues long. Per the germline V gene, CDR1 is LNHDA and CDR2 is SQIVND (reference sequence). CDR3 amino acids: CASSSRGQGPYGYTF. In nucleotides, the CDR3 is TGTGCCAGTAGTTCGAGGGGACAGGGGCCCTATGGCTACACCTTC.

This clone was counted only a few times. The chain employs TRBV30 and TRBJ2-3; 8 bases are a match to TRBD1. CDR3 size: 15 residues. Germline V CDR1 and CDR2: GTSNPN, SVGIG (reference sequence). Trimming removed 1 base from V and 3 bases from J; junction bases left unmatched: 6. The CDR3 sequence: CAWSAHRGATDTQYF. The CDR3 DNA reads TGTGCCTGGAGTGCCCACAGGGGGGCTACAGATACGCAGTATTTT.

This chain joins TRBV6-1 and TRBJ1-5; D is unclear. Germline CDR1 MNHNS, CDR2 SASEGT. The CDR3 sequence is 12 residues long. Deletions cut 7 bases from V and 3 bases from J, with 7 bases between. CDR3 DNA sequence: TGTGCCAGCACCGACTTCAATCAGCCCCAGCATTTT. It translates to CASTDFNQPQHF.

This chain links TRBV5-4 with TRBJ2-3; TRBD2 matches 8 bases. Trimming took 0 bases from V and 7 from J; bases not matched to a gene: 7. CDR3 size: 15 residues. Germline V CDR1 and CDR2: SGHNT, YYREEE (reference sequence). The CDR3 region is CASSLAGSGAYTQYF. Written as DNA, the CDR3 is TGTGCCAGCAGCTTGGCAGGTAGCGGGGCTTATACGCAGTATTTT. Filled out from reference TRBV5-4 and TRBJ2-3, the complete variable domain reads ETGVTQSPTHLIKTRGQQVTLRCSSQSGHNTVSWYQQALGQGPQFIFQYYREEENGRGNFPPRFSGLQFPNYSSELNVNALELDDSALYLCASSLAGSGAYTQYFGPGTRLTVL.

This clone has just one count. The rearrangement joins TRBV2 to TRBJ2-7, with D perhaps matching TRBD1 (6 bases). V was clipped by 6 bases and J by 0 bases, with 9 bases between them. From germline, CDR1 is SNHLY and CDR2 FYNNEI. The CDR3 has 13 residues. CDR3 in DNA: TGTGCCAGCAGGCCGGACAGCTCCTACGAGCAGTACTTC. Translation: CASRPDSSYEQYF. Combining the CDR3 with reference TRBV2 and TRBJ2-7 gives the whole variable domain EPEVTQTPSHQVTQMGQEVILRCVPISNHLYFYWYRQILGQKVEFLVSFYNNEISEKSEIFDDQFSVERPDGSNFTLKIRSTKLEDSAMYFCASRPDSSYEQYFGPGTRLTVT.

V and J are TRBV6-5 and TRBJ2-5; 8 bases are shared with TRBD2. The length of the CDR3 is 15 residues. After removal of 0 bases from V and 5 bases from J, the junction contained 5 bases not matched to a gene. The germline V gene encodes CDR1 MNHEY and CDR2 SVGAGI. The CDR3 sequence is CASSYSGTRSETQYF. DNA for the CDR3: TGTGCCAGCAGTTACTCCGGGACTAGATCTGAGACCCAGTACTTC.

This clone was counted only a few times. The chain carries TRBV5-1 and TRBJ2-3, with a weak D call TRBD1 (6 bases). The CDR3 is made up of 16 amino acids. V lost 6 bases and J 0 bases, leaving 17 bases between the germline ends. Germline CDR1 SGHRS, CDR2 YFSETQ. The CDR3 DNA reads TGCGCCAGCACGCAGACGCAGGGGCCTAGCACAGATACGCAGTATTTT. It specifies CASTQTQGPSTDTQYF.

The chain is built from TRBV5-1 and TRBJ2-1; the D gene is possibly TRBD2 (5 bases). V dropped 4 bases and J dropped 7 bases, with 6 bases sitting between them. The CDR3 runs 11 residues. CDR1 and CDR2 (germline): SGHRS, YFSETQ. CDR3 protein: CASSRGNEQFF. CDR3 sequence (DNA): TGCGCCAGCAGCCGAGGGAATGAGCAGTTCTTC.

This rearrangement joins TRBV11-3 to TRBJ1-6; D is undetermined. The V gene's germline CDR1 is SGHNT and CDR2 YENEEA. CDR3 length equals 13 residues. With 4 bases removed from V and 7 bases from J, the gap between germline ends came to 8 bases. The CDR3 spells CASSSTGNSPLHF. The DNA for the CDR3 is TGTGCCAGCAGCTCCACTGGGAATTCACCCCTCCACTTT.

The chain recombines TRBV4-1 with TRBJ2-7, with TRBD1 matching 7 bases. Germline trimming cut 3 bases from V and 0 bases from J; bases unmatched to any gene: 8. This CDR3 region has 16 residues. From germline, CDR1 is MGHRA and CDR2 YSYEKL. The CDR3 nucleotides are TGCGCCAGCAGCCAGGCACCCGGGACAGTCTCCTACGAGCAGTACTTC. Translating gives CASSQAPGTVSYEQYF.

V is TRBV6-1 and J is TRBJ2-1; 12 nucleotides line up with TRBD1. This CDR3 spans 13 amino acids. V gave up 10 bases and J gave up 10 bases; unmatched junction bases: 8. Germline loops: CDR1 MNHNS, CDR2 SASEGT. CDR3 loop: CAIRWDRGLEQFF. The CDR3, as DNA: TGTGCCATCCGGTGGGACAGGGGGCTCGAGCAGTTCTTC.

The chain joins TRBV4-1 to TRBJ2-3; 9 positions match TRBD2. With 4 bases clipped from V and 0 bases from J, the junction kept 5 bases outside the gene matches. This CDR3 is 16 amino acids long. Germline V lookup: CDR1 MGHRA, CDR2 YSYEKL. The CDR3 spells CASSPAGGISTDTQYF. The CDR3 DNA follows: TGCGCCAGCAGCCCCGCGGGGGGGATAAGCACAGATACGCAGTATTTT.

The rearrangement uses TRBV21-1 and TRBJ1-2. TRBV21-1 constitutes a pseudogene. This CDR3 is built from 16 residues. The CDR3 nucleotides are TGTGCCAGCAGCAAAGGGGGAAGGCGCCGGGACTATGGCTACACCTTC. It codes for CASSKGGRRRDYGYTF.

This chain uses TRBV6-5 with TRBJ1-1; D unresolved. CDR1 and CDR2 (germline): MNHEY, SVGAGI. This CDR3 comprises 11 residues. V dropped 2 bases and J dropped 7 bases, with 5 bases sitting between them. The CDR3, as DNA: TGTGCCAGCAGTTACCGAAATGAAGCTTTCTTT. Its translation: CASSYRNEAFF.